The clone carrying this T cell receptor (beta chain) turned up a few times. Antigen unknown. The germline gives CDR1 SGDLS, CDR2 YYNGEE. The CDR3 is made up of 15 amino acids. At the end of more than 8 days of culture, CD4+ T cells were isolated. According to the study, vaccine recipients showed no prior SARS-CoV-2 infection and negative nucleocapsid antibodies. The data stem from a study of vaccination effects on CD4 cells after COVID-19. The overall study: Expansion of antigen-specific CD4+ T cells with viral peptide pools was carried out by the ViraFEST assay before sequencing.

Clones were sequenced by immunoSEQ multiplex PCR, and TCRdb holds only the in-frame ones, with some missing. In the table there are under 60,000 clones, more than 65% of which are singletons. Study-wide results and limits: The study found marked clonal contraction of infection- and vaccine-induced clones late after vaccination.

The clonotype comes from a human donor who received a COVID-19 vaccine. This specimen consisted of CD4+ T cells from PBMCs cultured without peptide, obtained before COVID-19 vaccination. This chain joins TRBV9 and TRBJ2-3; D possibly corresponds to TRBD1 (5 bases). Gene TRBJ1-5 matches the end of the DNA better, so the J call may be wrong. This CDR3 reads CASSVEGRDPDTQHF. For the CDR3, the DNA is TGTGCCAGCAGCGTAGAGGGCAGGGACCCAGATACGCAGCATTTT.